This T cell receptor (beta chain) was sequenced in a study of CD8 T cells in ankylosing spondylitis. This clonotype has at least ten counts. Preparation of TCR beta libraries was done by quantitative 5'-RACE with molecular barcodes. From the 5' RACE reads, TCRdb called clonotypes with MiXCR, one entry per CDR3 protein. Counted here are some 71,000 distinct CDR3 sequences, approximately 5% occurring once; the ten biggest clones make up around 2.2%. Trimming at V came to 3 bases and at J to 0 bases, leaving 6 bases not matched to a gene. CDR1 is SGDLS and CDR2 is YYNGEE in the germline V gene. The CDR3 length is 16 residues.

Sequencing used blood, either unsorted or a sorted T cell fraction (not recorded which). The chain combines TRBV9 with TRBJ2-3; 8 bases map to TRBD2. The sequence derives from a male donor with ankylosing spondylitis or in good health (not recorded which). The CDR3 protein is CASSAGGNPSTDTQYF. CDR3 bases: TGTGCCAGCAGCGCGGGAGGGAATCCTAGCACAGATACGCAGTATTTT.